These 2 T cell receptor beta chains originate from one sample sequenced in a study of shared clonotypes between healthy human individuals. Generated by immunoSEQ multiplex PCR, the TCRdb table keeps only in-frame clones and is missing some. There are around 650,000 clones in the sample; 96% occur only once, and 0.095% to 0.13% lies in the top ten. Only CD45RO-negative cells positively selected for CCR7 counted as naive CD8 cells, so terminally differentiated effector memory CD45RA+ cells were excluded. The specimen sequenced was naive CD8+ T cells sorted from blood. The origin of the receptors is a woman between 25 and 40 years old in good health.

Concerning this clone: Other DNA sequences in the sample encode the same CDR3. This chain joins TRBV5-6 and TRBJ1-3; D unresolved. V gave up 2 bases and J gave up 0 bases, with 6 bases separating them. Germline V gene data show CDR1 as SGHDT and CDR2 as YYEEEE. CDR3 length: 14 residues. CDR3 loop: CASSFGGSGNTIYF. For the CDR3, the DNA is TGTGCCAGCAGCTTTGGAGGCTCTGGAAACACCATATATTTT.

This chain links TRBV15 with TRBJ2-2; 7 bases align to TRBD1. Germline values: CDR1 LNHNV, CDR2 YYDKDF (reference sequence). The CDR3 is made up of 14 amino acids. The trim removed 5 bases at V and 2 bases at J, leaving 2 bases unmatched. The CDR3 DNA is TGTGCCACCAGCGGGACAGCTAACACCGGGGAGCTGTTTTTT. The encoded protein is CATSGTANTGELFF.